The 9 T cell receptor beta chains below all came from one sample that was sequenced in a study of blood T cell repertoires in COVID-19. Generated by immunoSEQ multiplex PCR, the TCRdb table keeps only in-frame clones and is missing some. The data hold about 32,000 clones, with 80% to 90% observed a single time. The source material was peripheral blood. Receptors originate from a woman older than 75 with active or convalescent COVID-19.

The chain has TRBV6-5 and TRBJ2-5, with a weak D call TRBD2 (5 bases). Germline V gene sequence: CDR1 MNHEY, CDR2 SVGAGI. Trimming removed 11 bases from V and 0 bases from J, with 16 bases in between. This CDR3 has 14 residues. The CDR3 bases are TGTGCCGGATCAAAACCGGGAAACCAAGAGACCCAGTACTTC. Its translation: CAGSKPGNQETQYF.

The CDR3: CASSPNRRQGDQPQHF. DNA for the CDR3: TGTGCCAGCAGCCCCAACCGTAGACAGGGGGATCAGCCCCAGCATTTT. The V and J genes are TRBV6-2 or TRBV6-3 and TRBJ1-5, with 9 bases that match TRBD1. The germline gives CDR1 MNHEY, CDR2 SVGEGT. J was trimmed by 5 bases and V by 6 bases; bases with no gene match: 11. This CDR3 is 16 amino acids long.

V usage is TRBV5-1 and J usage is TRBJ2-5; D possibly corresponds to TRBD2 (7 bases). The CDR3 runs 16 residues. The V end lost 0 bases, the J end lost 5 bases, and 17 bases lay between the germline ends. The germline gives CDR1 SGHRS, CDR2 YFSETQ. The DNA for the CDR3 is TGCGCCAGCAGCTTGGCCCCGGCGGGGGCCGGGGAGACCCAGTACTTC. Protein: CASSLAPAGAGETQYF.

The rearrangement links TRBV5-4 to TRBJ1-4; D may be TRBD1 (6 bases). Trimming cost V 3 bases and J 4 bases, with 16 bases left between them. The CDR3 sequence is 16 residues long. Germline assignment: CDR1 SGHNT and CDR2 YYREEE (reference sequence). CDR3 residues: CASSSGGQKYNEKLFF. CDR3 bases: TGTGCCAGCAGCTCGGGGGGGCAGAAATATAATGAAAAACTGTTTTTT.

The rearrangement links TRBV5-4 to TRBJ1-2, with D maybe TRBD1 (5 bases). The germline V gene has CDR1 SGHNT and CDR2 YYREEE (reference sequence). The CDR3 loop spans 14 amino acids. The V end lost 4 bases, the J end lost 3 bases, and 13 bases lay between the germline ends. Written as DNA, the CDR3 is TGTGCCAGCAGCCCCGATGGGGGGGACTATGGCTACACCTTC. As protein: CASSPDGGDYGYTF.

V and J are TRBV11-3 and TRBJ2-2, with unresolved D. Germline loops: CDR1 SGHNT, CDR2 YENEEA. The CDR3 consists of 14 residues. V lost 6 bases, J lost 0 bases, and 8 bases lay in between. The DNA of the CDR3 is TGTGCCAGCAGTCGATACTCGAACACCGGGGAGCTGTTTTTT. Amino acids: CASSRYSNTGELFF. Full variable domain (missing parts from reference TRBV11-3 and TRBJ2-2): EAGVVQSPRYKIIEKKQPVAFWCNPISGHNTLYWYLQNLGQGPELLIRYENEEAVDDSQLPKDRFSAERLKGVDSTLKIQPAELGDSAVYLCASSRYSNTGELFFGEGSRLTVL.

The rearrangement joins TRBV29-1 to TRBJ2-1; 8 positions agree with TRBD2. The junction had 11 bases not matched to a gene; V was cut back by 7 bases and J by 6 bases. The CDR3 sequence is 14 residues long. Germline V lookup: CDR1 SQVTM, CDR2 ANQGSEA. DNA for the CDR3: TGCAGCGCGACCGGGACTAGTTCTTTCAATGAGCAGTTCTTC. It yields the protein CSATGTSSFNEQFF.

The chain has TRBV18 and TRBJ1-4, with 7 nucleotides matching TRBD1. V was pared by 2 bases and J by 5 bases, with 2 bases of the junction left unmatched. The CDR3 sequence is 14 residues long. Germline V gene data show CDR1 as KGHSH and CDR2 as LQKENI. Here the CDR3 DNA reads TGTGCCAGCTCACCAAGGACAGGCAATGAAAAACTGTTTTTT. Translating it yields CASSPRTGNEKLFF. Filled out from reference TRBV18 and TRBJ1-4, the complete variable domain reads NAGVMQNPRHLVRRRGQEARLRCSPMKGHSHVYWYRQLPEEGLKFMVYLQKENIIDESGMPKERFSAEFPKEGPSILRIQQVVRGDSAAYFCASSPRTGNEKLFFGSGTQLSVL.

This clone was recorded a few times. The chain uses TRBV6-5 and TRBJ2-2; a possible D gene is TRBD2 (6 bases). The germline V gene encodes CDR1 MNHEY and CDR2 SVGAGI. Trimming cost V 6 bases and J 3 bases, with 14 bases left between them. The CDR3 sequence is 15 residues long. This chain's CDR3 is CASRTGLRDTGELFF. The CDR3 region has the DNA TGTGCCAGCAGAACGGGACTTAGGGACACCGGGGAGCTGTTTTTT.